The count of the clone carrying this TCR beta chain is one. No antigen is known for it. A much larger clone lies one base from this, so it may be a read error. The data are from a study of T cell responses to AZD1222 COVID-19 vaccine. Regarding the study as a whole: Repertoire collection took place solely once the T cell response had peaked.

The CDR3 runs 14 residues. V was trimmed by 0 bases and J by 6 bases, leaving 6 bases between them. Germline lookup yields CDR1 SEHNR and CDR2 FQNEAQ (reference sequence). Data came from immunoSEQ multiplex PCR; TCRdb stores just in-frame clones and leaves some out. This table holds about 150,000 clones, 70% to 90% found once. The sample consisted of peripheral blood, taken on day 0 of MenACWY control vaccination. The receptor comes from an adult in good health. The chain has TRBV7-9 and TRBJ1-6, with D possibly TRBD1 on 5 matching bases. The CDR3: CASSLAGVNSPLHF. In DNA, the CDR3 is TGTGCCAGCAGCTTAGCGGGGGTTAATTCACCCCTCCACTTT.